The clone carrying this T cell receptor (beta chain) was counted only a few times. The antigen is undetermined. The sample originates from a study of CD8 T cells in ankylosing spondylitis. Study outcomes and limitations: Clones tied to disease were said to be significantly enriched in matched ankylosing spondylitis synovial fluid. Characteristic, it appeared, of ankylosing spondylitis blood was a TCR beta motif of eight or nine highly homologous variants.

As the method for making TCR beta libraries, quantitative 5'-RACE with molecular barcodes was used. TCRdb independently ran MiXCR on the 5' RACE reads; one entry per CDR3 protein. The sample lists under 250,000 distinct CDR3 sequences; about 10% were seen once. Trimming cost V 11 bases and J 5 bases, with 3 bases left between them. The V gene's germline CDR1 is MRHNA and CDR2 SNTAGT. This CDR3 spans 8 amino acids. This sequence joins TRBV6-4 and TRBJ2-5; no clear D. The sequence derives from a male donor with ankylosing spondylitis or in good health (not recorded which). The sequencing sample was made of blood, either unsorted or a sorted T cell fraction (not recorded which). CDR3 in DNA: TGTGCCGGTGAGACCCAGTACTTC. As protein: CAGETQYF.